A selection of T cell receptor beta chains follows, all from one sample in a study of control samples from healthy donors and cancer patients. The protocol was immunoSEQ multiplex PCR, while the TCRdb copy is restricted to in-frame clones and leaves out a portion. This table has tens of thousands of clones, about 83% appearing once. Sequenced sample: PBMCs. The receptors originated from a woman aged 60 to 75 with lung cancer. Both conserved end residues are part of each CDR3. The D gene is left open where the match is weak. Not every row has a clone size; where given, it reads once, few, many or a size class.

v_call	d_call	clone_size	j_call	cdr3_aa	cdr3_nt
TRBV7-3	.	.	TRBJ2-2	CASSFKGGSWGTGELFF	TGTGCCAGCAGCTTTAAGGGCGGTTCGTGGGGCACCGGGGAGCTGTTTTTT
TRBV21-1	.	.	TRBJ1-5	CASSKIRRGDSNQPQHF	TGTGCCAGCAGCAAGATAAGGAGGGGGGATAGCAATCAGCCCCAGCATTTT
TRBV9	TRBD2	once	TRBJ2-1	CASSVVLAGSNEQFF	TGTGCCAGCAGCGTAGTGTTAGCGGGGTCAAATGAGCAGTTCTTC
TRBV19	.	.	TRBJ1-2	CASSPDSYGYTF	TGTGCCAGTAGTCCGGACAGCTATGGCTACACCTTC
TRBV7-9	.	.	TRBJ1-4	CASSLGGGAATNEKLFF	TGTGCCAGCAGCTTAGGAGGAGGGGCTGCAACTAATGAAAAACTGTTTTTT
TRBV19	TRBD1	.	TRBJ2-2	CASLNPGTGSTNTGELFF	TGTGCCAGCTTGAATCCCGGGACAGGGTCAACGAACACCGGGGAGCTGTTTTTT
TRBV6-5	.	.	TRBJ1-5	CASKTAYSNQPQHF	TGTGCCAGCAAAACAGCCTATAGCAATCAGCCCCAGCATTTT
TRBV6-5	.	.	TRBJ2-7	CASSYSEARAYEQYF	TGTGCCAGCAGTTACTCGGAGGCCAGGGCCTACGAGCAGTACTTC
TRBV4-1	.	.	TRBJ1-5	CASSHLTGGSSNQPQHF	TGCGCCAGCAGCCACCTTACGGGGGGAAGCAGCAATCAGCCCCAGCATTTT
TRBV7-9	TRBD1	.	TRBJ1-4	CASSASWDRAEKLFF	TGTGCCAGCAGCGCCTCTTGGGACAGGGCCGAAAAACTGTTTTTT
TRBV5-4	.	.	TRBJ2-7	CASSPGGSYEQYF	TGTGCCAGCAGTCCAGGCGGGTCCTACGAGCAGTACTTC
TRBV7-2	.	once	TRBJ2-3	CASSWRVARPDTQYF	TGTGCCAGCAGCTGGCGGGTAGCACGGCCAGATACGCAGTATTTT
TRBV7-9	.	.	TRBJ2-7	CASSLRYEQYF	TGTGCCAGCAGCTTGCGCTACGAGCAGTACTTC
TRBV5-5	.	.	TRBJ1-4	CASSSEGREKLFF	TGTGCCAGCAGCTCGGAGGGACGCGAAAAACTGTTTTTT
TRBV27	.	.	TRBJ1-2	CASSFGQNYGYTF	TGTGCCAGCAGTTTTGGGCAGAACTATGGCTACACCTTC
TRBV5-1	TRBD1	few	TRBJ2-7	CASSLAPGGYEQYF	TGCGCCAGCAGCTTGGCCCCAGGGGGCTACGAGCAGTACTTC
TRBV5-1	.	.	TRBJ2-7	CASSLEGNAGEQYF	TGCGCCAGCAGCTTGGAGGGGAACGCTGGGGAGCAGTACTTC
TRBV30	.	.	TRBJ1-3	CAWSSGGDTIYF	TGTGCCTGGAGTTCAGGTGGGGACACCATATATTTT
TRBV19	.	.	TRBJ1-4	CASSIGYGEVGKLFF	TGTGCCAGTAGTATAGGTTACGGGGAAGTCGGCAAACTGTTTTTT
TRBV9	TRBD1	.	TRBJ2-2	CASNADRLSGELFF	TGTGCCAGCAACGCGGACAGGCTGTCCGGGGAGCTGTTTTTT
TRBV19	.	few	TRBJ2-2	CASSINRVFAGELFF	TGTGCCAGTAGTATCAACAGGGTTTTCGCCGGGGAGCTGTTTTTT
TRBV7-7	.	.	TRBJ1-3	CASSPSGSGNTIYF	TGTGCCAGCAGCCCGAGCGGTTCTGGAAACACCATATATTTT
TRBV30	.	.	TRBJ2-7	CAWVRTAPGEQYF	TGTGCCTGGGTCAGGACCGCGCCTGGCGAGCAGTACTTC
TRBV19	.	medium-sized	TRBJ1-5	CASRPGNQPQHF	TGTGCCAGCCGGCCGGGGAATCAGCCCCAGCATTTT
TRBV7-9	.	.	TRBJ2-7	CASSSVGTQILYEQYF	TGTGCCAGCAGCTCGGTTGGGACGCAGATTCTCTACGAGCAGTACTTC
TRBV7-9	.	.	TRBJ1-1	CASSLVQQGVDTEAFF	TGTGCCAGCAGCTTAGTTCAGCAAGGGGTTGACACTGAAGCTTTCTTT
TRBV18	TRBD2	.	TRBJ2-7	CASSQLAVHYEQYF	TGTGCCAGCTCACAGCTAGCGGTGCACTACGAGCAGTACTTC
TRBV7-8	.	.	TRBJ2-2	CASSTRDLNTGELFF	TGTGCCAGCAGCACCAGGGACTTAAACACCGGGGAGCTGTTTTTT
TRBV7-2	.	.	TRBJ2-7	CASSFTGNYEQYF	TGTGCCAGCAGCTTTACAGGGAACTACGAGCAGTACTTC
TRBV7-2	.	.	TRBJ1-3	CASSLASGNTIYF	TGTGCCAGCAGCTTAGCCTCTGGAAACACCATATATTTT
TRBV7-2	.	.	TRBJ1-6	CASSPGVSNNSPLHF	TGTGCCAGCAGCCCAGGGGTCTCCAATAATTCACCCCTCCACTTT
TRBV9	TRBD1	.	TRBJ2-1	CASSVDGRGRDEQFF	TGTGCCAGCAGCGTAGATGGCAGGGGGCGGGATGAGCAGTTCTTC
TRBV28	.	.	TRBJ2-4	CASSMAGSKGNIQYF	TGTGCCAGCAGTATGGCGGGTTCAAAGGGGAACATTCAGTACTTC
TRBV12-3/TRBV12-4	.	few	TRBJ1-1	CASSLGDTEAFF	TGTGCCAGCAGTTTAGGCGACACTGAAGCTTTCTTT
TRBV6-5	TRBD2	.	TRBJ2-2	CASSFGLAGAGELFF	TGTGCCAGCAGCTTCGGACTAGCGGGAGCCGGGGAGCTGTTTTTT
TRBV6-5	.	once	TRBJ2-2	CASSYRGSTGELFF	TGTGCCAGCAGTTACAGAGGATCAACCGGGGAGCTGTTTTTT
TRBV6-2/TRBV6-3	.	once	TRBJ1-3	CASGSGFSGNTIYF	TGTGCCAGCGGTTCTGGGTTCTCTGGAAACACCATATATTTT
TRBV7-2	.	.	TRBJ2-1	CASSLASGEQFF	TGTGCCAGCAGCTTAGCATCTGGGGAGCAGTTCTTC
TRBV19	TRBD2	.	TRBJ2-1	CASSTIAGGYNEQFF	TGTGCCAGTAGTACTATAGCGGGAGGCTACAATGAGCAGTTCTTC
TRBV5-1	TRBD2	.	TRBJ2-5	CASSLGGLAGEEETQYF	TGCGCCAGCAGCTTGGGCGGACTAGCGGGAGAGGAAGAGACCCAGTACTTC
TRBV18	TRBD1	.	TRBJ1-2	CASSPSDRGRPNYGYTF	TGTGCCAGCTCACCAAGCGACAGGGGGCGTCCTAACTATGGCTACACCTTC